This T cell receptor beta chain was recovered during a study of CD8 T cells in Susac syndrome. The V end lost 5 bases, the J end lost 3 bases, and 4 bases lay between the germline ends. This CDR3 is built from 11 residues. Germline assignment: CDR1 MDHEN and CDR2 SYDVKM. TCR beta sequencing was performed on blood CD8+ and CD4+ T cells. An amount of RNA that ranged from roughly 0.45 to 1 ug was reverse transcribed with random hexamers. TCRdb reprocessed the immunoSEQ multiplex PCR reads with MiXCR, giving one entry per CDR3 protein. The repertoire consists of some 170,000 distinct CDR3 sequences, with approximately 93% occurring once and the leading ten covering about 0.095%.

This chain links TRBV28 with TRBJ1-1, with D unclear. The material sequenced was CD4+ T cells from PBMCs. The TCR originated in a human donor with multiple sclerosis. The CDR3 is CASSGYTEAFF. DNA for the CDR3: TGTGCCAGCAGTGGATACACTGAAGCTTTCTTT.